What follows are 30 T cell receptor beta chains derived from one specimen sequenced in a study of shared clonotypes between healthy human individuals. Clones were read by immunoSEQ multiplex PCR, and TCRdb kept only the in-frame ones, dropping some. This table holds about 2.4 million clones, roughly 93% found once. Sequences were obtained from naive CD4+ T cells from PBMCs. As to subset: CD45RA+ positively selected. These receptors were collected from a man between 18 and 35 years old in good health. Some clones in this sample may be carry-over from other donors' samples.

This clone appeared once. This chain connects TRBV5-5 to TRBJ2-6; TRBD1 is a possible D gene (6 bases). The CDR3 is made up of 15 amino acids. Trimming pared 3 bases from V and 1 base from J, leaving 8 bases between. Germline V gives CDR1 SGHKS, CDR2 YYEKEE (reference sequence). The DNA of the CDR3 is TGTGCCAGCAGCTCAACAGGGTCTGGGGCCAACGTCCTGACTTTC. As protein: CASSSTGSGANVLTF.

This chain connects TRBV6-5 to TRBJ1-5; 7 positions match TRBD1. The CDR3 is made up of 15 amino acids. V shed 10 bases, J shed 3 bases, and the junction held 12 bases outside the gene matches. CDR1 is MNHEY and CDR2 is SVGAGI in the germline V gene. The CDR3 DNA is TGTGCCACCACCCAGGGGGGGCAGGACAATCAGCCCCAGCATTTT. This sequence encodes CATTQGGQDNQPQHF.

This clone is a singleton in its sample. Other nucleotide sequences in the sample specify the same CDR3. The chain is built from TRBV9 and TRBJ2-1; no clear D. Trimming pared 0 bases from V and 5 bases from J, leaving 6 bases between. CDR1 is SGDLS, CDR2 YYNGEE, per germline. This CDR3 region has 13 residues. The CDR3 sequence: CASSVGQNNEQFF. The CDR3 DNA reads TGTGCCAGCAGCGTAGGACAAAACAATGAGCAGTTCTTC.

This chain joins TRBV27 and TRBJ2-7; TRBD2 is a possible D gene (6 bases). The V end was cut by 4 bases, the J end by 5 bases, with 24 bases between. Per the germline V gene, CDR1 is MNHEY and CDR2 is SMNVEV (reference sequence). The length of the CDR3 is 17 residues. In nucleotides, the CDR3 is TGTGCCAGCAGTTCCCACCTGTTGGCGCGGGCGGGGAACGAGCAGTACTTC. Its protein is CASSSHLLARAGNEQYF.

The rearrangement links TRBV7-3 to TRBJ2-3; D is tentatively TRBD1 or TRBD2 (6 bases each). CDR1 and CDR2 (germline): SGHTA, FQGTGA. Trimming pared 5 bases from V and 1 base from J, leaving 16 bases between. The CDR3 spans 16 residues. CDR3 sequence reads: CASSLLEGGGTDTQYF. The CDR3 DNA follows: TGTGCCAGCAGCCTCCTTGAGGGGGGAGGCACAGATACGCAGTATTTT.

The CDR3 loop reads CASSLTYLAANTGELFF. The CDR3 DNA is TGTGCCAGCAGCTTAACGTATCTAGCGGCGAACACCGGGGAGCTGTTTTTT. The genes are TRBV7-9 and TRBJ2-2; 7 bases line up with TRBD2. Germline CDR1 is SEHNR and CDR2 is FQNEAQ (reference sequence). The CDR3 sequence is 17 residues long. The V and J ends lost 2 bases and 0 bases, in that order; junction bases with no gene match: 6.

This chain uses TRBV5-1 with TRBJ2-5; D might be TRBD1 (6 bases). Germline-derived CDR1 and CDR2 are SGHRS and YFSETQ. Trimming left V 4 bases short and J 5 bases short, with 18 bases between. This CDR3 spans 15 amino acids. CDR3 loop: CASSTEQGPWETQYF. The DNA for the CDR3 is TGCGCCAGCAGCACTGAACAGGGACCATGGGAGACCCAGTACTTC.

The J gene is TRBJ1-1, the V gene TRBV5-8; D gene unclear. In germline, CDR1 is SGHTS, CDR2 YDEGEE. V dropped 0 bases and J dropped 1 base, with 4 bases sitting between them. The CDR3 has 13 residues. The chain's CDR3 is CASSLVPNTEAFF. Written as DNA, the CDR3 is TGTGCCAGCAGCTTGGTTCCGAACACTGAAGCTTTCTTT.

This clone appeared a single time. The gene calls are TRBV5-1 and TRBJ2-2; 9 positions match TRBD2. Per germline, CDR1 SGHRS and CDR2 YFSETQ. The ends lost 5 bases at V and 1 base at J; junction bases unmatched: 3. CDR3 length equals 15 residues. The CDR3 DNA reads TGCGCCAGCAGGAGGACTAGCGAGAACACCGGGGAGCTGTTTTTT. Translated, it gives CASRRTSENTGELFF.

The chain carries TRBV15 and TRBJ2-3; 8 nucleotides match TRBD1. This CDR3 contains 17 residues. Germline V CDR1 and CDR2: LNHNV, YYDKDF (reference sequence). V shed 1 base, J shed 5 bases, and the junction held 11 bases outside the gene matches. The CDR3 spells CATSRVMGHRGKDTQYF. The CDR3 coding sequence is TGTGCCACCAGCAGAGTGATGGGCCACAGGGGGAAAGATACGCAGTATTTT.

The CDR3 spells CASSQQLEVGELFF. The CDR3 DNA reads TGCGCCAGCAGCCAACAATTGGAGGTCGGGGAGCTGTTTTTT. This chain links TRBV5-1 with TRBJ2-2, with D perhaps matching TRBD2 (5 bases). The CDR3 contains 14 residues. The ends were cut back, 4 bases at V and 7 bases at J, with 14 bases in the middle. CDR1 SGHRS and CDR2 YFSETQ come from the germline V gene.

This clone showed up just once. CDR3 sequence: CASSPTSGRYVEQFF. CDR3 coding DNA: TGTGCCAGCAGTCCCACTAGCGGGAGGTATGTTGAGCAGTTCTTC. The rearrangement joins TRBV28 to TRBJ2-1; 12 nucleotides match TRBD2. The CDR3 loop spans 15 amino acids. V gave up 5 bases and J gave up 9 bases; unmatched junction bases: 8. Germline assignment: CDR1 MDHEN and CDR2 SYDVKM.

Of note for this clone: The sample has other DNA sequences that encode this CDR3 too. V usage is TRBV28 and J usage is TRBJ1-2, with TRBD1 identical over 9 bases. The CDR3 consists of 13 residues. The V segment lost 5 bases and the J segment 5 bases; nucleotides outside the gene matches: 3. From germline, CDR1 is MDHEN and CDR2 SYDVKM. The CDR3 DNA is TGTGCCAGCAGTCCGGGACAGGGATATGGCTACACCTTC. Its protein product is CASSPGQGYGYTF.

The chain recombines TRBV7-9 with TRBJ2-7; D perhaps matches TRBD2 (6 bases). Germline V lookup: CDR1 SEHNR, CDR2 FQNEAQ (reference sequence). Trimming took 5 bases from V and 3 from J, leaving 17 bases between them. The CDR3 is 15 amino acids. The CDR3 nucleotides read TGTGCCAGCAGCAAGGGGACTTCAATTGGCTACGAGCAGTACTTC. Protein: CASSKGTSIGYEQYF.

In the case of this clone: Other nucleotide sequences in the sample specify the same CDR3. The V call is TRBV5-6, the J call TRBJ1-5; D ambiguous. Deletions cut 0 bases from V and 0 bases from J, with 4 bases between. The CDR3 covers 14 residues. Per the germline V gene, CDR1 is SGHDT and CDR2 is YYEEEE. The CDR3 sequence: CASSLVGSNQPQHF. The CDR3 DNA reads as TGTGCCAGCAGCTTGGTAGGTAGCAATCAGCCCCAGCATTTT.

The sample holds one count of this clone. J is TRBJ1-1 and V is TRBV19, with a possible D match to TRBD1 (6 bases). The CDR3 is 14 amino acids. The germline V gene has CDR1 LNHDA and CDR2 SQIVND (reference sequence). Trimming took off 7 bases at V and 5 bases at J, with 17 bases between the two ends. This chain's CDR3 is CASTTKGGWTEAFF. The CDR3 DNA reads TGTGCCAGTACCACTAAGGGGGGTTGGACTGAAGCTTTCTTT.

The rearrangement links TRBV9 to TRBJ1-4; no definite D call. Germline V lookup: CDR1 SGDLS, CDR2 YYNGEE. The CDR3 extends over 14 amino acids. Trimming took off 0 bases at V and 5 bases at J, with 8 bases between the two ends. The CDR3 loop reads CASSVASRNEKLFF. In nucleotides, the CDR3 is TGTGCCAGCAGCGTAGCTTCGAGGAATGAAAAACTGTTTTTT.

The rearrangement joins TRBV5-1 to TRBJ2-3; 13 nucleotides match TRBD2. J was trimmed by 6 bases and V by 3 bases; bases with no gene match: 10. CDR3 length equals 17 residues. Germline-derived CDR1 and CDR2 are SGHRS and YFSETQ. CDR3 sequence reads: CASSYGGTSGNTDTQYF. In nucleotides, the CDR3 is TGCGCCAGCAGCTACGGCGGGACTAGCGGGAATACCGATACGCAGTATTTT.

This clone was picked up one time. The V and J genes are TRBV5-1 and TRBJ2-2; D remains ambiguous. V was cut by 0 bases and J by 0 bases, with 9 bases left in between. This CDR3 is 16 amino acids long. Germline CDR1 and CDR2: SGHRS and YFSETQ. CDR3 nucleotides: TGCGCCAGCAGCTTGGTTGTCAACACGAACACCGGGGAGCTGTTTTTT. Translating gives CASSLVVNTNTGELFF.

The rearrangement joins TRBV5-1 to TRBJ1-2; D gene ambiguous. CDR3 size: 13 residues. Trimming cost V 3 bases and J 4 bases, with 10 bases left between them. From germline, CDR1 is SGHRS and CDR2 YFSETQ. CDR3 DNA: TGCGCCAGCAGCTCGGACCGTACCTATGGCTACACCTTC. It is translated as CASSSDRTYGYTF.

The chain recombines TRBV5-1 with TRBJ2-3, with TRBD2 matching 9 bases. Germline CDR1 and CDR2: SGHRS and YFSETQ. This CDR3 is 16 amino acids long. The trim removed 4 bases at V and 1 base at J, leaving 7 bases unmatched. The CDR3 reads CASSDPQRGGTDTQYF. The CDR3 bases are TGCGCCAGCAGCGATCCCCAGCGGGGGGGCACAGATACGCAGTATTTT.

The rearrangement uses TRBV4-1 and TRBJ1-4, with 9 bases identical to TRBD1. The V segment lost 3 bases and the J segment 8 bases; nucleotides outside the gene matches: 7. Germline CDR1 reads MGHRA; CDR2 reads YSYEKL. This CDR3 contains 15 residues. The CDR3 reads CASSHPGQGNEKLFF. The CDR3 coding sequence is TGCGCCAGCAGCCATCCGGGACAGGGTAACGAAAAACTGTTTTTT.

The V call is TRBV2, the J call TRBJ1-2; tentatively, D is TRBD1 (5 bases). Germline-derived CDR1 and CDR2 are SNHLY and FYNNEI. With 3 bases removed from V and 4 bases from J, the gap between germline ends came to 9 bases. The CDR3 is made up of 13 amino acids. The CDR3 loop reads CASSDTGSYGYTF. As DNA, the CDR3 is TGTGCCAGCAGTGATACAGGTAGCTATGGCTACACCTTC.

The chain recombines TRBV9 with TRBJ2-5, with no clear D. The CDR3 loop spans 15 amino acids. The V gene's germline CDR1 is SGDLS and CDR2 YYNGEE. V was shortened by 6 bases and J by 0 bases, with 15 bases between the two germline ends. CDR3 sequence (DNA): TGTGCCAGCACCCCATCCCCCAGCGACCAAGAGACCCAGTACTTC. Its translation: CASTPSPSDQETQYF.

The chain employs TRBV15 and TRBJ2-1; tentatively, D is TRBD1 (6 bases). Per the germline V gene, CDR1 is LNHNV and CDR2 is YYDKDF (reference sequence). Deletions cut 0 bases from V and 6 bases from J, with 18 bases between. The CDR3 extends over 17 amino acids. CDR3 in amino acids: CATSRDTLQDRPNEQFF. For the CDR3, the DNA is TGTGCCACCAGCAGAGATACGCTCCAGGACAGACCCAATGAGCAGTTCTTC.

The CDR3, as DNA: TGCGCCAGCAGCCCGGGACAGGGTACGTGGAAACTGTTTTTT. Translating gives CASSPGQGTWKLFF. The chain links TRBV4-1 to TRBJ1-4; 9 bases align to TRBD1. CDR3 length: 14 residues. The V gene's germline CDR1 is MGHRA and CDR2 YSYEKL. V gave up 4 bases and J gave up 11 bases; unmatched junction bases: 8.

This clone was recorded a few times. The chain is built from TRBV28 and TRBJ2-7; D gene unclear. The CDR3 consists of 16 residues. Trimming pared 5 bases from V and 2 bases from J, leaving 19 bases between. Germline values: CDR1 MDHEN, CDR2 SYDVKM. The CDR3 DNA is TGTGCCAGCAGTCCCTACCCCCAGGTGCCTACCTACGAGCAGTACTTC. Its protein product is CASSPYPQVPTYEQYF.

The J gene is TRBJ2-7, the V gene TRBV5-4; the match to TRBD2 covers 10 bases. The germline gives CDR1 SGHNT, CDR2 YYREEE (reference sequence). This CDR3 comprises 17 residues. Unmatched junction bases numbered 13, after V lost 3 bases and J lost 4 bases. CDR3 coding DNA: TGTGCCAGCAGCTCCCGAAGCGGGAGGGCCTTAGTATACGAGCAGTACTTC. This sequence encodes CASSSRSGRALVYEQYF. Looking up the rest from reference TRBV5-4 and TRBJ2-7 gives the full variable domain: ETGVTQSPTHLIKTRGQQVTLRCSSQSGHNTVSWYQQALGQGPQFIFQYYREEENGRGNFPPRFSGLQFPNYSSELNVNALELDDSALYLCASSSRSGRALVYEQYFGPGTRLTVT.

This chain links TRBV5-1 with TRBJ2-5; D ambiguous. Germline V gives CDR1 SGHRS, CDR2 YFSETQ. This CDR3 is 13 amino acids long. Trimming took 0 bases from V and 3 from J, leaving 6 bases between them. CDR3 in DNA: TGCGCCAGCAGCTTGGCCCTAGAAGAGACCCAGTACTTC. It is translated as CASSLALEETQYF.

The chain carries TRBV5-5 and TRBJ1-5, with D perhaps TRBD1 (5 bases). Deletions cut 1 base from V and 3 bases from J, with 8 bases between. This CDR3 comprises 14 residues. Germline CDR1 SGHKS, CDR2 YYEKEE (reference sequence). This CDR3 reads CASSLSQVNQPQHF. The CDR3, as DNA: TGTGCCAGCAGCTTGTCACAGGTCAATCAGCCCCAGCATTTT. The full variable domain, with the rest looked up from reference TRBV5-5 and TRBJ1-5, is DAGVTQSPTHLIKTRGQQVTLRCSPISGHKSVSWYQQVLGQGPQFIFQYYEKEERGRGNFPDRFSARQFPNYSSELNVNALLLGDSALYLCASSLSQVNQPQHFGDGTRLSIL.